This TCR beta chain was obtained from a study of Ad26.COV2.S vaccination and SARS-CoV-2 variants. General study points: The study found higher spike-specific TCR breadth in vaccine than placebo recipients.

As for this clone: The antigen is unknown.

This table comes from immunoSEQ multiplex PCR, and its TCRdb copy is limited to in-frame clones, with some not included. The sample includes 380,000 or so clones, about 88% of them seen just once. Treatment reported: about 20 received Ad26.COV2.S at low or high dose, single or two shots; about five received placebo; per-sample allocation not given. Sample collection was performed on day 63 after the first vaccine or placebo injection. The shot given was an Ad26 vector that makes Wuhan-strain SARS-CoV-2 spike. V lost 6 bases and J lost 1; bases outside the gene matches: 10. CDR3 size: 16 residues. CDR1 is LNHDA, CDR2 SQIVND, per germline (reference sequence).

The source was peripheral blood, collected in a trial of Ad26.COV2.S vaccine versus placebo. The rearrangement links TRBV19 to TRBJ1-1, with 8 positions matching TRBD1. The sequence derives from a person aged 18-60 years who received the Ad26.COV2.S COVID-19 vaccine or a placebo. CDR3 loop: CASRGQTGDKNTEAFF. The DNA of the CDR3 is TGTGCCAGTAGGGGCCAGACAGGGGATAAGAACACTGAAGCTTTCTTT.